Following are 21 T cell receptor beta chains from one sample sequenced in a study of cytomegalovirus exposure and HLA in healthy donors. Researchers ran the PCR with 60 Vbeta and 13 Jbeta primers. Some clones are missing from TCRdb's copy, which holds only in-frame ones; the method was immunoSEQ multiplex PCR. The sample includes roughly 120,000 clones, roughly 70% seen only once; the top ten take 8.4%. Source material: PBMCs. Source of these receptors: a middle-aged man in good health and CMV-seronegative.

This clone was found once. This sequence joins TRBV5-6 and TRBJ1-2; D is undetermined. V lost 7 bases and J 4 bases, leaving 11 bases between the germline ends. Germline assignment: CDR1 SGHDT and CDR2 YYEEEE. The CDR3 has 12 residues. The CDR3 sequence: CASAGDLYGYTF. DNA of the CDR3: TGTGCCAGCGCGGGAGACCTCTATGGCTACACCTTC. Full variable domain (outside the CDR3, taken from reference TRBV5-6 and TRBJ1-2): DAGVTQSPTHLIKTRGQQVTLRCSPKSGHDTVSWYQQALGQGPQFIFQYYEEEERQRGNFPDRFSGHQFPNYSSELNVNALLLGDSALYLCASAGDLYGYTFGSGTRLTVV.

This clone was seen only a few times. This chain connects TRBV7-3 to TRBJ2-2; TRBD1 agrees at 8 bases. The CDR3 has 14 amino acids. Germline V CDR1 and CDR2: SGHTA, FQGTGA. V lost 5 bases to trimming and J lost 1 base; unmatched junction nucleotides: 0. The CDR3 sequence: CASSGTGNTGELFF. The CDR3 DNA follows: TGTGCCAGCAGCGGGACAGGGAACACCGGGGAGCTGTTTTTT.

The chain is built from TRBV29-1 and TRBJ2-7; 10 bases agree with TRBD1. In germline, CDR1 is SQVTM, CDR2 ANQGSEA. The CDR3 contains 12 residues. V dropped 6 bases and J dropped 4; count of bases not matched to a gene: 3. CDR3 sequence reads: CSVGTGEYEQYF. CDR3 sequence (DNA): TGCAGCGTCGGGACAGGGGAATACGAGCAGTACTTC.

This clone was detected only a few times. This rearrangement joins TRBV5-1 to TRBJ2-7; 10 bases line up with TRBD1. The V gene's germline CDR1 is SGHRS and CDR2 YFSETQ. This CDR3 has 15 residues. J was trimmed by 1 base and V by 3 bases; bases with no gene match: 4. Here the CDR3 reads CASSSRQGASYEQYF. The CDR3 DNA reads TGCGCCAGCAGCTCAAGACAGGGGGCATCCTACGAGCAGTACTTC.

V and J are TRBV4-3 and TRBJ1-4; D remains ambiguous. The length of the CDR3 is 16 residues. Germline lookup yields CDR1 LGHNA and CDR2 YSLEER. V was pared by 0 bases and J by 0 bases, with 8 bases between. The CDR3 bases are TGCGCCAGCAGCCAAGATCCTACAGCAACTAATGAAAAACTGTTTTTT. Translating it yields CASSQDPTATNEKLFF.

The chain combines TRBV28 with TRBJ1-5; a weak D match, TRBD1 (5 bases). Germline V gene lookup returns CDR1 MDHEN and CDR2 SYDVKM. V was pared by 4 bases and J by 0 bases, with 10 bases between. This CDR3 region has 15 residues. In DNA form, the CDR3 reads TGTGCCAGCAGTTCTTGGACATCTAGCAATCAGCCCCAGCATTTT. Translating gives CASSSWTSSNQPQHF.

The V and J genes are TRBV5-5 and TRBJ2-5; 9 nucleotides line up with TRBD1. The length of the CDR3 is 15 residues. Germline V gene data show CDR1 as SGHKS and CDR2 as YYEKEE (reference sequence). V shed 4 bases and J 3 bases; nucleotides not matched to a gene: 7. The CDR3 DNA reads TGTGCCAGCAGCGGAGGGACAGGGAGGGAAGAGACCCAGTACTTC. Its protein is CASSGGTGREETQYF.

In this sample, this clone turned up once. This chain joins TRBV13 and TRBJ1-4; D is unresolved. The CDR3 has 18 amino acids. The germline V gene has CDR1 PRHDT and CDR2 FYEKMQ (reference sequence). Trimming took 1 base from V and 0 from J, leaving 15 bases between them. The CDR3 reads CASSLVGRTEATNEKLFF. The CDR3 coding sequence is TGTGCCAGCAGCTTAGTGGGGAGGACTGAGGCAACTAATGAAAAACTGTTTTTT.

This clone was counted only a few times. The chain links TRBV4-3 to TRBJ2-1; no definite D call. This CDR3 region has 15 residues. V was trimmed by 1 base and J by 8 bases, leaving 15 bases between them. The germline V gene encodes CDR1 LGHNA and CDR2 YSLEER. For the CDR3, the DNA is TGCGCCAGCAGCCAAGGGTCTGGAGTCGGAGATGAGCAGTTCTTC. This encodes CASSQGSGVGDEQFF.

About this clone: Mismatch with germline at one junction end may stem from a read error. CDR3 sequence: CARRRQGDF. CDR3 in DNA: TGTGCCAGAAGGAGACAGGGGGACTTC. V gene TRBV6-4 combines with J gene TRBJ2-4, with 9 bases aligning to TRBD1. The V gene's germline CDR1 is MRHNA and CDR2 SNTAGT. The CDR3 consists of 9 residues.

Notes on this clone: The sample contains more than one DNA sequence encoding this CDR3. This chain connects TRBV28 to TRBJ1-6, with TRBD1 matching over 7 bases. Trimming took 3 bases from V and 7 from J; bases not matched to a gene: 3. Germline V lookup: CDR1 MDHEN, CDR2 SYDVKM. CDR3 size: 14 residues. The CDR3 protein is CASSFRDSNSPLHF. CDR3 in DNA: TGTGCCAGCAGTTTCCGGGACAGCAATTCACCCCTCCACTTT. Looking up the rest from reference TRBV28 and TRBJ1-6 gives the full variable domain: DVKVTQSSRYLVKRTGEKVFLECVQDMDHENMFWYRQDPGLGLRLIYFSYDVKMKEKGDIPEGYSVSREKKERFSLILESASTNQTSMYLCASSFRDSNSPLHFGNGTRLTVT.

The CDR3 DNA reads as TGTGCCACCAGCAGAGATCTGGGACAGGGAACTGGAAACACCATATATTTT. It translates to CATSRDLGQGTGNTIYF. This sequence joins TRBV15 and TRBJ1-3; 9 bases line up with TRBD1. V shed 0 bases, J shed 2 bases, and the junction held 5 bases outside the gene matches. This CDR3 region has 17 residues. Germline CDR1 is LNHNV and CDR2 is YYDKDF (reference sequence).

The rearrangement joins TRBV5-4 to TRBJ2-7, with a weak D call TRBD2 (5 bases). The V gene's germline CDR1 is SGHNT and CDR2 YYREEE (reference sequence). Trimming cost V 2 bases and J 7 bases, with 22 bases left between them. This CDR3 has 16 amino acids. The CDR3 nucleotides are TGTGCCAGCAGCTTAGAAACCGGGAACCCGCTAAAGGAGCAGTACTTC. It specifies CASSLETGNPLKEQYF.

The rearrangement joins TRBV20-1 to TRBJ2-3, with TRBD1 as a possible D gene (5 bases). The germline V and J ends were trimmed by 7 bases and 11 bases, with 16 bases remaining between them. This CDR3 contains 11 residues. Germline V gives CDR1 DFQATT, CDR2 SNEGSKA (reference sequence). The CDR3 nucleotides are TGCAGTGGGATATGGCTCCAGGGGCAGTATTTT. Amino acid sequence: CSGIWLQGQYF.

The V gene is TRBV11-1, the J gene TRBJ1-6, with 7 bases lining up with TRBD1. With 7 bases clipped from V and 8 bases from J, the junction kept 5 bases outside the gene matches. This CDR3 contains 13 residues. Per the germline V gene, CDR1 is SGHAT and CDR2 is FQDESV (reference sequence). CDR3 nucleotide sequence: TGTGCCAGCAACAGGGGACGGGATTCACCCCTCCACTTT. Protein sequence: CASNRGRDSPLHF.

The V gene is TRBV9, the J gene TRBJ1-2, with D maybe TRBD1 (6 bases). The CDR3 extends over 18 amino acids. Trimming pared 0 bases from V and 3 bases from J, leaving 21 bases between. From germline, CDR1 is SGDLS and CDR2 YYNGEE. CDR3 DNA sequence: TGTGCCAGCAGCGTAGAACCGGGACACAGGGAGCGTCACTATGGCTACACCTTC. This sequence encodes CASSVEPGHRERHYGYTF.

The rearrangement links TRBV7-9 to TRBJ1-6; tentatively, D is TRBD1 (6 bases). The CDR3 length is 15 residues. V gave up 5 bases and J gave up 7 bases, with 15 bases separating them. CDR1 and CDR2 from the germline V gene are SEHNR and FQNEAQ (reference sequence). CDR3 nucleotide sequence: TGTGCCAGCAGCCCCAAGGGGGTTCGGAATTCACCCCTCCACTTT. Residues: CASSPKGVRNSPLHF.

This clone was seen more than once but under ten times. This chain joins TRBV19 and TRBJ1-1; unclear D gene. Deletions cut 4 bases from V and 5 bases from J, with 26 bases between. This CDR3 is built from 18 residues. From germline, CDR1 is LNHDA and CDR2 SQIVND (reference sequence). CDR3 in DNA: TGTGCCAGTAGTACCCCACCCCCGCGGGGAGGGAGAGGGACTGAAGCTTTCTTT. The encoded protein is CASSTPPPRGGRGTEAFF.

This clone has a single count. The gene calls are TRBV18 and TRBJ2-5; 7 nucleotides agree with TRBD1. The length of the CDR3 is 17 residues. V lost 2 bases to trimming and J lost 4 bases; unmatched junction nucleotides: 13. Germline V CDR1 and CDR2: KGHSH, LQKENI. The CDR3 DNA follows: TGTGCCAGCTCACCAAGGGGACCGGGACAGCCTGCAGAGACCCAGTACTTC. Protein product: CASSPRGPGQPAETQYF.

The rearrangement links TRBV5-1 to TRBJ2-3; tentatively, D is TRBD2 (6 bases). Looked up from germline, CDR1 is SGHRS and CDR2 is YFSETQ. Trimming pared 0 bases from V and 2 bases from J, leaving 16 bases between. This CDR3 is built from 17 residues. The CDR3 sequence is CASSLAGGGFSTDTQYF. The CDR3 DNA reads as TGCGCCAGCAGCTTGGCCGGAGGAGGGTTTTCCACAGATACGCAGTATTTT.

DNA of the CDR3: TGCGCCAGCAAAGAGGGAACTAGCGATGGCTACACCTTC. Amino acid sequence: CASKEGTSDGYTF. The chain carries TRBV10-2 and TRBJ1-2; D uncertain. This CDR3 has 13 amino acids. The V and J ends lost 7 bases and 6 bases respectively, with 15 bases between them. Germline CDR1 and CDR2: WSHSY and SAAADI.